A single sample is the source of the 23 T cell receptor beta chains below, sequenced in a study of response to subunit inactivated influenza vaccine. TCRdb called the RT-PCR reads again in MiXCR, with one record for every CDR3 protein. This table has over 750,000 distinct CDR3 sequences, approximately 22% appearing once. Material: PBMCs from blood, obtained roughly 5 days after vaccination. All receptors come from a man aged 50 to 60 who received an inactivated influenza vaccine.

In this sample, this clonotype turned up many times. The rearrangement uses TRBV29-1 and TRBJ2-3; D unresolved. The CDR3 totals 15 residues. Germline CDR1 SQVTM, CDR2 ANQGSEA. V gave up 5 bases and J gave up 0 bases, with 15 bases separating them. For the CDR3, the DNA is TGCAGCGTTCCACGGCGATCCACTAGCACAGATACGCAGTATTTT. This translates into CSVPRRSTSTDTQYF.

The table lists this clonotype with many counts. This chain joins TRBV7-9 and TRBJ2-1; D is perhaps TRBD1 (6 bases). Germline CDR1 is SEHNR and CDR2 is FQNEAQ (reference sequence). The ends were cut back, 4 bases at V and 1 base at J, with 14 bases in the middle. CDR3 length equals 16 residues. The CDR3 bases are TGTGCCAGCAGCTCCTTTGGACAGACTTCCTACAATGAGCAGTTCTTC. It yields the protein CASSSFGQTSYNEQFF.

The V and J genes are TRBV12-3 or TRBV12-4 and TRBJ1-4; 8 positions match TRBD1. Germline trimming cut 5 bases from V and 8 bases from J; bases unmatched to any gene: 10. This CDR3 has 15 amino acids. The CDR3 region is CASSLGQGHREKLFF. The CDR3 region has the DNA TGTGCCAGCAGTCTCGGACAGGGTCATCGGGAAAAACTGTTTTTT.

CDR3 coding DNA: TGTGCCAGCAGTGAACCGGACAGGGGAAAGGAGACCCAGTACTTC. Translation: CASSEPDRGKETQYF. The chain uses TRBV25-1 and TRBJ2-5; 9 bases align to TRBD1. Germline-derived CDR1 and CDR2 are MGHDK and SYGVNS. This CDR3 has 15 amino acids. V lost 2 bases and J lost 5; bases outside the gene matches: 6. Using reference TRBV25-1 and TRBJ2-5 for the parts outside the CDR3, the full variable domain is EADIYQTPRYLVIGTGKKITLECSQTMGHDKMYWYQQDPGMELHLIHYSYGVNSTEKGDLSSESTVSRIRTEHFPLTLESARPSHTSQYLCASSEPDRGKETQYFGPGTRLLVL.

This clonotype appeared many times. CDR3 in amino acids: CASSLAGPRNEKLFF. The CDR3 coding sequence is TGCGCCAGCAGCTTGGCAGGCCCAAGGAATGAAAAACTGTTTTTT. The chain combines TRBV5-1 with TRBJ1-4; no clear D. Germline lookup yields CDR1 SGHRS and CDR2 YFSETQ. This CDR3 region has 15 residues. Trimming took 0 bases from V and 5 from J, leaving 11 bases between them.

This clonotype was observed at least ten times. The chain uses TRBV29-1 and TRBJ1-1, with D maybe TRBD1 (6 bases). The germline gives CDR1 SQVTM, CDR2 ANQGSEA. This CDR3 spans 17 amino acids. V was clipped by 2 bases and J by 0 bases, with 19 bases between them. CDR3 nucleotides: TGCAGCGTTGAACCGCCCCTTTTGACAGGACTGAACACTGAAGCTTTCTTT. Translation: CSVEPPLLTGLNTEAFF.

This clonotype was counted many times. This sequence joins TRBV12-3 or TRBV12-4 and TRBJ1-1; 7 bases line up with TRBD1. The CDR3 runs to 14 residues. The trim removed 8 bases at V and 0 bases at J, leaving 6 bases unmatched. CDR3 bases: TGTGCCAGCTCCGGACAGGCCATGAACACTGAAGCTTTCTTT. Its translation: CASSGQAMNTEAFF.

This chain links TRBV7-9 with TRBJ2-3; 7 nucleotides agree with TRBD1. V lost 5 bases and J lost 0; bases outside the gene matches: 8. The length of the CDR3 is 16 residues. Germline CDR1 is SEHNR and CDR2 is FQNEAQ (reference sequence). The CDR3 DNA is TGTGCCAGCAGCCTTGGGACAGCAAGTAGCACAGATACGCAGTATTTT. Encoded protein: CASSLGTASSTDTQYF. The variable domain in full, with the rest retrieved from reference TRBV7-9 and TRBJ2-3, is DTGVSQNPRHKITKRGQNVTFRCDPISEHNRLYWYRQTLGQGPEFLTYFQNEAQLEKSRLLSDRFSAERPKGSFSTLEIQRTEQGDSAMYLCASSLGTASSTDTQYFGPGTRLTVL.

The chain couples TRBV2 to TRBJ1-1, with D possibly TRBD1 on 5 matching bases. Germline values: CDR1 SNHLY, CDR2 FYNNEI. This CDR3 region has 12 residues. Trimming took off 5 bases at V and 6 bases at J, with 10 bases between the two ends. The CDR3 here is CASSIAGSEAFF. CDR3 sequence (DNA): TGTGCCAGCAGTATCGCAGGGTCTGAAGCTTTCTTT.

The CDR3 DNA follows: TGTGCCAGCAGTTTCACAGCTACGAACACCGGGGAGCTGTTTTTT. Protein product: CASSFTATNTGELFF. This chain links TRBV12-3 or TRBV12-4 with TRBJ2-2; no clear D gene. CDR3 length equals 15 residues. V lost 3 bases and J 0 bases, leaving 8 bases between the germline ends.

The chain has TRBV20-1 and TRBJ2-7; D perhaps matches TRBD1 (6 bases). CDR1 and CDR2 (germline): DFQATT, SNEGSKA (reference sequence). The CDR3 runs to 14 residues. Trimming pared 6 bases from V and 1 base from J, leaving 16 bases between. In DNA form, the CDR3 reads TGCAGTGCCCCACCAGGGGCCATATCCTACGAGCAGTACTTC. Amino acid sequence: CSAPPGAISYEQYF.

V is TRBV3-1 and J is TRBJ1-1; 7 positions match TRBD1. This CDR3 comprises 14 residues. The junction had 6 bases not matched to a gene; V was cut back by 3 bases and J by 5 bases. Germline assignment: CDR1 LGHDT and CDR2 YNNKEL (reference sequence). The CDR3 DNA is TGTGCCAGCAGCCAGGCCACAGGGGTGACTGAAGCTTTCTTT. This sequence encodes CASSQATGVTEAFF.

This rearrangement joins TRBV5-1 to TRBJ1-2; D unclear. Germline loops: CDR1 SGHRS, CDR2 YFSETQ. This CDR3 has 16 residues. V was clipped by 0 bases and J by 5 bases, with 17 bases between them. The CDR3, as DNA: TGCGCCAGCAGCTTGGGTGCCGGCGGATTCGGGTATGGCTACACCTTC. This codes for CASSLGAGGFGYGYTF.

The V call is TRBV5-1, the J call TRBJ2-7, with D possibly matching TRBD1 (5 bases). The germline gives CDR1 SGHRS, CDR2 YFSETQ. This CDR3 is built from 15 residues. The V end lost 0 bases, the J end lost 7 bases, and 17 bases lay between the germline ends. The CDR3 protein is CASSLEGHGFYEQYF. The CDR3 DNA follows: TGCGCCAGCAGCTTGGAAGGACACGGGTTTTATGAGCAGTACTTC.

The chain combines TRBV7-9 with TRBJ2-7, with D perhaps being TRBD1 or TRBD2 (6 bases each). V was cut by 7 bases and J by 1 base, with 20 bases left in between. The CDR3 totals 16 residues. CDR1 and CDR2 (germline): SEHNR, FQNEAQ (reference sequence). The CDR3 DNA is TGTGCCAGCACCCTAGGTGCGGGACAAGTGTCCTACGAGCAGTACTTC. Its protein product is CASTLGAGQVSYEQYF.

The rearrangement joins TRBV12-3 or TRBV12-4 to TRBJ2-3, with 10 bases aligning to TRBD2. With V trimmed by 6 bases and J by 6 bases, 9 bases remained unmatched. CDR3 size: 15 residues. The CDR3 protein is CASRSGGAWADTQYF. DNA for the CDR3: TGTGCCAGCAGAAGCGGGGGGGCCTGGGCTGATACGCAGTATTTT.

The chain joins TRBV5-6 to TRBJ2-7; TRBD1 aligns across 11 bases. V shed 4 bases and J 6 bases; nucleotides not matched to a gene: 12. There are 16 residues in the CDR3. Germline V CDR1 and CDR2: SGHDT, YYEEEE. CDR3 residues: CASSRSPGQGAFEQYF. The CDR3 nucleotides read TGTGCCAGCAGCCGGAGCCCCGGACAGGGGGCATTCGAGCAGTACTTC.

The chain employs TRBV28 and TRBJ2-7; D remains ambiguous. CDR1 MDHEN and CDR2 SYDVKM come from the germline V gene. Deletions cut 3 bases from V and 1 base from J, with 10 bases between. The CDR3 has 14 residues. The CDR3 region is CASSFPENSYEQYF. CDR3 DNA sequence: TGTGCCAGCAGTTTCCCTGAAAATTCCTACGAGCAGTACTTC.

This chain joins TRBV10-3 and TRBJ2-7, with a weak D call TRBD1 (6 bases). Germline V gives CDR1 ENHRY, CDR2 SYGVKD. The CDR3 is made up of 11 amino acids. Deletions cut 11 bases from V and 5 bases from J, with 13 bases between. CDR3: CAVQGIDEQYF. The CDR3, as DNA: TGTGCCGTACAGGGAATAGACGAGCAGTACTTC.

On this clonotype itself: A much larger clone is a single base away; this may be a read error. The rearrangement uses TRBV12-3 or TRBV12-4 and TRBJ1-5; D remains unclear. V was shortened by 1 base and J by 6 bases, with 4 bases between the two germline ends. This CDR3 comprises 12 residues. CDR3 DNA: TGTGCCAGCAGTTTAGAGGCTCAGCCCCAGCATTTT. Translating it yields CASSLEAQPQHF.

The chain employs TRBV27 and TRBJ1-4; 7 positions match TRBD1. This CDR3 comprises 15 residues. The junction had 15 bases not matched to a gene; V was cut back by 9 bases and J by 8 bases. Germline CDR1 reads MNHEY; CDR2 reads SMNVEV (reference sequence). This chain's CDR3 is CASAHLRAGGEKLFF. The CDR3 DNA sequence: TGTGCCAGTGCCCACCTCCGGGCAGGGGGAGAAAAACTGTTTTTT.

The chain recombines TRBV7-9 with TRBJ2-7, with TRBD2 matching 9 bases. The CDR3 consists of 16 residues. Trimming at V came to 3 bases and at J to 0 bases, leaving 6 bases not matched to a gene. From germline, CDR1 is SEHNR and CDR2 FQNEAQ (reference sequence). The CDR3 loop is CASSLGVAGDSYEQYF. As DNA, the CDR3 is TGTGCCAGCAGCTTGGGAGTAGCGGGAGACTCCTACGAGCAGTACTTC.

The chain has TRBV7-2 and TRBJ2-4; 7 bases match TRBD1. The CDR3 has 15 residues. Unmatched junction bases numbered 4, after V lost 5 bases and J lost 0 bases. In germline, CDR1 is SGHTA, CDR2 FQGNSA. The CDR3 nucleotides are TGTGCCAGCAGCCCTACAGGGGTAGCCAAAAACATTCAGTACTTC. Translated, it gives CASSPTGVAKNIQYF.